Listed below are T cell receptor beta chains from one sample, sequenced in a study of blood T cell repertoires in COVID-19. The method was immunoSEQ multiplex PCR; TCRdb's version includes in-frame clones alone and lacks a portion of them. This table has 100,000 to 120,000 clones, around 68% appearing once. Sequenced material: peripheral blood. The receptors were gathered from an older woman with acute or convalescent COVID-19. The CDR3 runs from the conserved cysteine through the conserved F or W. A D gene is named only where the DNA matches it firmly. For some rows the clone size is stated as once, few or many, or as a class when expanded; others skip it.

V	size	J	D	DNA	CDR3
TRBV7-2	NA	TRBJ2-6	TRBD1	TGTGCCAGCAGCTTGGGACCGGGACAGGGGACGCCTGGGGCCAACGTCCTGACTTTC	CASSLGPGQGTPGANVLTF
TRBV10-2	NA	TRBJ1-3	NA	TGCGCCAGCAGTGAGTCGATCGGGGGGAGAAACACCATATATTTT	CASSESIGGRNTIYF
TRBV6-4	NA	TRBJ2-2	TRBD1	TGTGCCAGCAGTTTTTCAACAGGGGCCTCGGGCGGGGAGCTGTTTTTT	CASSFSTGASGGELFF
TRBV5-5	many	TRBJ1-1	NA	TGTGCCAGCAGCTTCGGGAACACTGAAGCTTTCTTT	CASSFGNTEAFF
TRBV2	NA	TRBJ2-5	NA	TGTGCCAGCCGGCGGGGATTCCGCCAAGAGACCCAGTACTTC	CASRRGFRQETQYF
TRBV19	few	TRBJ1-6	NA	TGTGCCAGTAGTACACGACAGAGCTCCTATAATTCACCCCTCCACTTT	CASSTRQSSYNSPLHF
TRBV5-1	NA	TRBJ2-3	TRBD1	TGCGCCAGCAGCTTGGGGGACAGCCCATTCACAGATACGCAGTATTTT	CASSLGDSPFTDTQYF
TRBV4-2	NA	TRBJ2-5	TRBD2	TGTGCCAGCAGCCAAGATTTCACTAGCGGGGGTGAGACCCAGTACTTC	CASSQDFTSGGETQYF
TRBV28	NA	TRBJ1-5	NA	TGTGCCAGCAGTAGCACCAAGGGGATCAGCAATCAGCCCCAGCATTTT	CASSSTKGISNQPQHF
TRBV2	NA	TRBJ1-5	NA	TGTGCCAGCCAGGGAATAAATAGCAATCAGCCCCAGCATTTT	CASQGINSNQPQHF
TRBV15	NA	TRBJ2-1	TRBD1	TGTGCCACCAGCAGAGATATCAACAGGGGCTGGAATAACAATGAGCAGTTCTTC	CATSRDINRGWNNNEQFF
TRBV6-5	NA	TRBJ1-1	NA	TGTGCCAGCAGCGCTCGGAGGAACACTGAAGCTTTCTTT	CASSARRNTEAFF
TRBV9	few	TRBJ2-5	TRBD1	TGTGCCAGCAGTGGACAGGGGTACCAAGAGACCCAGTACTTC	CASSGQGYQETQYF
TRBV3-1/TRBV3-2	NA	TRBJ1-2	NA	TGTGCCAGCAGTCGGACAGACCCTTATGGCTACACCTTC	CASSRTDPYGYTF
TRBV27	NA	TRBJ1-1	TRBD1	TGTGCCAGCAGTCGGCGGACAGGGAATATGAACACTGAAGCTTTCTTT	CASSRRTGNMNTEAFF
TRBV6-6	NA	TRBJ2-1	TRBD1	TGTGCCAGCAGTTACGCCGGGACAGGTCGTAATGAGCAGTTCTTC	CASSYAGTGRNEQFF
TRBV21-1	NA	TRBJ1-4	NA	TGTGCCAGCAGCAAATCAGACAGGGCGAGGGGGAATAATGAAAAACTGTTTTTT	CASSKSDRARGNNEKLFF
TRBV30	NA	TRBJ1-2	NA	TGTGCCTGGAGTGTAGAGAACTATGGCTACACCTTC	CAWSVENYGYTF
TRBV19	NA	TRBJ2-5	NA	TGTGCCACGCTTGACAGGGCACGGGGGAAGACCCAGTACTTC	CATLDRARGKTQYF
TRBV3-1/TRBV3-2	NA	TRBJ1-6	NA	TGTGCCAGCAGCCAATACGGGGGAGGAATCGATTCACCCCTCCACTTT	CASSQYGGGIDSPLHF
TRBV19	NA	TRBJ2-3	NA	TGTGCCAGTAGGTGGGCGAGCACAGATACGCAGTATTTT	CASRWASTDTQYF
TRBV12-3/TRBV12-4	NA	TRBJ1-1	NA	TGTGCCAGCAGTTTATACGGTTATACTGAAGCTTTCTTT	CASSLYGYTEAFF
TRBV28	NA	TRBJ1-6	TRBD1	TGTGCCAGCAGCCCGACCGGGACAGGGGGAAGTTCACCCCTCCACTTT	CASSPTGTGGSSPLHF
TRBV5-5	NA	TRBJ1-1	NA	TGTGCCAGCAGCTACGTTCACAGGCGTACTGAAGCTTTCTTT	CASSYVHRRTEAFF
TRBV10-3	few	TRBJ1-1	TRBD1	TGTGCTACCAACTCCAGGGGGGAGAGAGGCACTGAAGCTTTCTTT	CATNSRGERGTEAFF
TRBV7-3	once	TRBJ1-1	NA	TGTGCCAGCAGCTTGATACAGGCGAACACTGAAGCTTTCTTT	CASSLIQANTEAFF
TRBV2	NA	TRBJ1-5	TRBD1	TGTGCCAGCAGTGGGACAGGGGGCCATCAGCCCCAGCATTTT	CASSGTGGHQPQHF
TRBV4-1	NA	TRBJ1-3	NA	TGCGCCAGCAGCCAAGAAGGTGGGGGACTATCTGGAAACACCATATATTTT	CASSQEGGGLSGNTIYF
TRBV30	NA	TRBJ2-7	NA	TGTGCCTGGAGTACGGTGTCCTACGAGCAGTACTTC	CAWSTVSYEQYF
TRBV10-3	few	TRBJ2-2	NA	TGTGCCATCAGCCAGACAGGAAGCAACACCGGGGAGCTGTTTTTT	CAISQTGSNTGELFF
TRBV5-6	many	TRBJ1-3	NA	TGTGCCAGCAGCTGGTCCCCCGCGACAGACTCTGGAAACACCATATATTTT	CASSWSPATDSGNTIYF
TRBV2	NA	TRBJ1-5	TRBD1	TGTGCCAGCAGTGGACAGGGTGGCGTTCAGCCCCAGCATTTT	CASSGQGGVQPQHF
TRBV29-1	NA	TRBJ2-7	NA	TGCAGCGTTGGGAATCAACAGGGAATCCACGAGCAGTACTTC	CSVGNQQGIHEQYF
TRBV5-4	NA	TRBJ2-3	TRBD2	TGTGCCAGCAGCTTTAGCGGGGGGAGGACAGATACGCAGTATTTT	CASSFSGGRTDTQYF
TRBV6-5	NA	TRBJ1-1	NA	TGTGCCGCCGGGGTTCACACTGAAGCTTTCTTT	CAAGVHTEAFF
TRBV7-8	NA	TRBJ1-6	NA	TGTGCCAGCAGCTTAGCGGCACCCCGTTCACCCCTCCACTTT	CASSLAAPRSPLHF
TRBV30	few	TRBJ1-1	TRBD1	TGTGCCTGGAGTGTACCCGGCCGGGACAGGGGGCAGTGGAACACTGAAGCTTTCTTT	CAWSVPGRDRGQWNTEAFF
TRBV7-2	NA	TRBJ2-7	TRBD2	TGTGCCAGCAGCTGGTCTAGCGGGGTTAGCTCCTACGAGCAGTACTTC	CASSWSSGVSSYEQYF
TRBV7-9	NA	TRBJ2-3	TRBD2	TGTGCCAGCAGCACCGGCCTAGCGGGGGGAATCGCAGATACGCAGTATTTT	CASSTGLAGGIADTQYF
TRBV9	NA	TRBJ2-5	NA	TGTGCCAGCAGTAACCCCGGGGGGCCGCAGACCCAGTACTTC	CASSNPGGPQTQYF
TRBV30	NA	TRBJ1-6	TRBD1	TGTGCCTGGAGTACCGGGACAGGGACCTCACCCCTCCACTTT	CAWSTGTGTSPLHF
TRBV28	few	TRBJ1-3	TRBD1	TGTGCCAGCAGTCCCCAGGGGGCTAAAGGAAACACCATATATTTT	CASSPQGAKGNTIYF
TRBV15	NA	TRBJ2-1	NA	TGTGCCACCAGCAGGTGGGGGGGACATCAGGACAATGAGCAGTTCTTC	CATSRWGGHQDNEQFF
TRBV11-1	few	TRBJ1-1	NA	TGTGCCAGCAGCTTAAACGGGGAAGTGCGCACTGAAGCTTTCTTT	CASSLNGEVRTEAFF
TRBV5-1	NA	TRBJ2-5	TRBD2	TGCGCCAGCAGCTTGGGGGGGGGCCAAGAGACCCAGTACTTC	CASSLGGGQETQYF